The 9 T cell receptor beta chains below come from one sample, sequenced in a study of T cell changes during pregnancy in multiple sclerosis. TCRdb's copy holds only in-frame clones and misses some; the assay was immunoSEQ multiplex PCR. The data show about 46,000 clones, around 93% seen once. Sequenced here: CD8+ T cells from peripheral blood mononuclear cells, sampled in the second trimester of pregnancy. All receptors come from a female donor with multiple sclerosis, enrolled in a pregnancy study.

The chain recombines TRBV29-1 with TRBJ2-5, with unresolved D. The CDR3 length is 13 residues. CDR1 and CDR2 from the germline V gene are SQVTM and ANQGSEA. Trimming shortened V by 5 bases and J by 3 bases, and 13 bases separated the two germline ends. CDR3 protein: CSVPGSGKETQYF. The CDR3 DNA reads as TGCAGCGTTCCCGGGTCCGGCAAAGAGACCCAGTACTTC.

The chain uses TRBV7-3 and TRBJ2-2; D is possibly TRBD1 (5 bases). V was shortened by 5 bases and J by 5 bases, with 15 bases between the two germline ends. Germline CDR1 SGHTA, CDR2 FQGTGA. The CDR3 extends over 15 amino acids. CDR3 sequence reads: CASSLGHPPTGELFF. CDR3 bases: TGTGCCAGCAGCCTAGGACATCCTCCGACCGGGGAGCTGTTTTTT.

CDR3 loop: CASSQTGSAGSDEKLFF. As DNA, the CDR3 is TGCGCCAGCAGTCAAACCGGATCGGCAGGGTCAGATGAAAAACTGTTTTTT. This chain connects TRBV23-1 to TRBJ1-4; tentatively, D is TRBD1 (5 bases). TRBV23-1 is flagged as an ORF with uncertain function. This CDR3 has 17 amino acids. Trimming shortened V by 2 bases and J by 6 bases, and 19 bases separated the two germline ends.

The genes are TRBV15 and TRBJ1-5; the match to TRBD1 covers 11 bases. This CDR3 region has 15 residues. V trimming: 5 bases; J trimming: 5 bases; junction bases outside the gene matches: 5. The V gene's germline CDR1 is LNHNV and CDR2 YYDKDF (reference sequence). The CDR3 DNA follows: TGTGCCACCAGCGGGGGACAGGGGGGGCATCAGCCCCAGCATTTT. This gives the protein CATSGGQGGHQPQHF.

Here the CDR3 DNA reads TGTGCCAGCAGCCCAACCGGCAGGGGGCCCGGGGATACGCAGTATTTT. It encodes CASSPTGRGPGDTQYF. The chain joins TRBV7-3 to TRBJ2-3; TRBD1 aligns across 8 bases. V was clipped by 5 bases and J by 6 bases; unmatched bases: 13. The germline V gene encodes CDR1 SGHTA and CDR2 FQGTGA. The CDR3 has 16 amino acids.

The chain employs TRBV15 and TRBJ2-5, with TRBD2 matching 10 bases. The CDR3 contains 14 residues. The V segment lost 5 bases and the J segment 4 bases; nucleotides outside the gene matches: 4. Germline CDR1 and CDR2: LNHNV and YYDKDF (reference sequence). CDR3 loop: CATSGKRGGETQYF. CDR3 in DNA: TGTGCCACCAGCGGCAAGCGGGGGGGAGAGACCCAGTACTTC.

This clone showed up just a few times. This chain links TRBV9 with TRBJ1-6; D may be TRBD1 (5 bases). CDR3 length: 19 amino acids. V dropped 4 bases and J dropped 3 bases, with 23 bases sitting between them. The germline V gene has CDR1 SGDLS and CDR2 YYNGEE. CDR3 coding DNA: TGTGCCAGCAGCCCACGATCCTTTCCAGGGCAGGACTATAATTCACCCCTCCACTTT. Encoded protein: CASSPRSFPGQDYNSPLHF.

The chain carries TRBV13 and TRBJ2-5; 7 nucleotides agree with TRBD2. The V and J ends lost 7 bases and 4 bases, in that order; junction bases with no gene match: 12. CDR1 is PRHDT, CDR2 FYEKMQ, per germline (reference sequence). This CDR3 spans 15 amino acids. The CDR3, as DNA: TGTGCCAGCACTGTGGGGAGGGCTGGGCCAGAGACCCAGTACTTC. Translated, it gives CASTVGRAGPETQYF.

This clone was found once. The junction and the germline gene differ at one end; a read error may be behind it. The CDR3 sequence: CASSEGLGPSHEQYF. CDR3 nucleotides: TGTGCCAGCAGTGAAGGACTAGGGCCCTCCCACGAGCAGTACTTC. The gene calls are TRBV7-3 and TRBJ2-7; 7 bases fit TRBD2. Germline CDR1 is SGHTA and CDR2 is FQGTGA. There are 15 residues in the CDR3.